This TCR beta chain emerged from a study of technical replicates of blood from a handful of donors. Trimming left V 3 bases short and J 3 bases short, with 9 bases between. Germline lookup yields CDR1 ENHRY and CDR2 SYGVKD. The CDR3 extends over 14 amino acids. The method was immunoSEQ multiplex PCR; TCRdb's version includes in-frame clones alone and lacks a portion of them. The table shows fewer than 85,000 clones, with roughly 96% occurring only once. This chain joins TRBV10-3 and TRBJ2-1; D is possibly TRBD2 (6 bases). Sequencing input: T cells isolated from PBMCs. The source is a human donor in good health. DNA of the CDR3: TGTGCCATCAGTGAAGGCGGGGACTACAATGAGCAGTTCTTC. Translation: CAISEGGDYNEQFF.